This record looks at one T cell receptor (beta chain) sequence and its context. Its antigen remains unidentified. Germline values: CDR1 GTSNPN, CDR2 SVGIG (reference sequence). The V gene lost 4 bases and the J gene lost 1 base, with 7 bases spanning the gap. This CDR3 region has 12 residues. The data belong to a study of cytomegalovirus exposure and HLA in healthy donors. About the study: Across about 400 genotyped donors, around 82% landed in the Caucasian-associated ancestry cluster. General study points: Overall, approximately 150 TCR beta chains were annotated as cytomegalovirus-associated. Later analysis suggested most CMV-associated TCR beta chains were HLA-restricted.

Amplification used 60 Vbeta primers and 13 Jbeta primers. Only in-frame clones appear in the TCRdb table, and some are missing; sequencing was by immunoSEQ multiplex PCR. The sample has around 100,000 clones, approximately 60% seen once; the top ten hold 2% to 2.5%. Sequencing input: PBMCs. The clonotype was recovered from a woman in her 30s in good health and CMV-seronegative. The chain recombines TRBV30 with TRBJ1-1; the D gene is possibly TRBD1 (5 bases). The CDR3 DNA reads as TGTGCCTGGATCAGGGCGAACACTGAAGCTTTCTTT. It is translated as CAWIRANTEAFF.